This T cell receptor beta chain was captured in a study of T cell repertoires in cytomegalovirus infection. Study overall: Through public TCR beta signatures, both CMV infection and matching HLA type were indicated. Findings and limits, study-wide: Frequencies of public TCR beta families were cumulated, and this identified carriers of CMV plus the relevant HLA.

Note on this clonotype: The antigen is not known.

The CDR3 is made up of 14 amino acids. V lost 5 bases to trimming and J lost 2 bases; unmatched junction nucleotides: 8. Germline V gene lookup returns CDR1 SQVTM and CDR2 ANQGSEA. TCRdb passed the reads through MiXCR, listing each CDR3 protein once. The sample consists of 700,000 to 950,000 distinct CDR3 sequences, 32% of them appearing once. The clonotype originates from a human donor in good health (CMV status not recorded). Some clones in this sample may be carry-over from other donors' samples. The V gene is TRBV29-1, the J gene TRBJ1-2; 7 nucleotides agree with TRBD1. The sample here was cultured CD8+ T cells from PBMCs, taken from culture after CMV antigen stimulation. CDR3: CSVPNPTGNYGYTF. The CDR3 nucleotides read TGCAGCGTTCCCAACCCGACAGGGAACTATGGCTACACCTTC.